This T cell receptor (beta chain) was sequenced for a study of response to subunit inactivated influenza vaccine. Notes on the study in general: Authors suggested few new T cells are recruited by each seasonal influenza vaccination.

This clonotype was observed at least ten times. Its specificity is unknown. TCRdb re-called the RT-PCR reads with MiXCR, one entry per CDR3 protein. The table has roughly 650,000 distinct CDR3 sequences, about 15% seen once. The sequence derives from a man between 45 and 60 years old who received an inactivated influenza vaccine. The sample consisted of PBMCs from blood, taken 14 to 15 days before vaccination.

The DNA of the CDR3 is TGCGCCAGCAGCCGAGGTTGGGGACTAGCGGGAAAGAATGAGCAGTTCTTC. Translated, it gives CASSRGWGLAGKNEQFF. V gene TRBV5-1 combines with J gene TRBJ2-1; 13 bases map to TRBD2. Germline V gene sequence: CDR1 SGHRS, CDR2 YFSETQ. V lost 4 bases to trimming and J lost 7 bases; unmatched junction nucleotides: 11. The CDR3 spans 17 residues.